One sample yielded the 10 T cell receptor beta chains listed below, sequenced in a study of monozygotic twins with inflammatory bowel disease. With the 5' RACE reads reprocessed, TCRdb shows one record per CDR3 protein and no DNA. Its table lists some 100,000 distinct CDR3 sequences. Source material: blood. The receptors stem from a human donor with ulcerative colitis or Crohn's disease, or a healthy co-twin of an affected twin (not recorded which).

The gene calls are TRBV5-1 and TRBJ1-1; as DNA is missing, the TRBD1 call by TCRdb cannot be tested. The germline V gene encodes CDR1 SGHRS and CDR2 YFSETQ. The CDR3 covers 14 residues. CDR3 sequence reads: CTSSLGALNTEAFF. Full variable domain (outside the CDR3, taken from reference TRBV5-1 and TRBJ1-1): KAGVTQTPRYLIKTRGQQVTLSCSPISGHRSVSWYQQTPGQGLQFLFEYFSETQRNKGNFPGRFSGRQFSNSRSEMNVSTLELGDSALYLCTSSLGALNTEAFFGQGTRLTVV.

The V call is TRBV29-1, the J call TRBJ2-7; TCRdb gives TRBD1 as the D gene, but with no DNA this cannot be confirmed. This CDR3 is built from 14 residues. The V gene's germline CDR1 is SQVTM and CDR2 ANQGSEA. CDR3 loop: CSVDGSGALNEQYF.

The V call is TRBV3-1, the J call TRBJ1-1. This CDR3 is built from 15 residues. Germline CDR1 is LGHDT and CDR2 is YNNKEL (reference sequence). This chain's CDR3 is CASSQELGFATEAFF. Based on the CDR3 plus reference TRBV3-1 and TRBJ1-1, the full variable domain is DTAVSQTPKYLVTQMGNDKSIKCEQNLGHDTMYWYKQDSKKFLKIMFSYNNKELIINETVPNRFSPKSPDKAHLNLHINSLELGDSAVYFCASSQELGFATEAFFGQGTRLTVV.

The J gene is TRBJ2-7, the V gene TRBV5-1; TCRdb names TRBD2, which stays unverified in the absence of DNA. This CDR3 comprises 16 residues. In germline, CDR1 is SGHRS, CDR2 YFSETQ. The CDR3 loop is CASSYSEGLVSYEQYF.

The chain links TRBV3-1 to TRBJ2-3. In germline, CDR1 is LGHDT, CDR2 YNNKEL (reference sequence). The CDR3 sequence is 13 residues long. CDR3 amino acids: CASSLSSPDTQYF.

J is TRBJ2-7 and V is TRBV7-9; TCRdb gives TRBD1 as the D gene, but with no DNA this cannot be confirmed. This CDR3 contains 12 residues. Per germline, CDR1 SEHNR and CDR2 FQNEAQ (reference sequence). CDR3 sequence reads: CASSFGHNEQYF. The full variable domain, its missing parts supplied by reference TRBV7-9 and TRBJ2-7, is DTGVSQNPRHKITKRGQNVTFRCDPISEHNRLYWYRQTLGQGPEFLTYFQNEAQLEKSRLLSDRFSAERPKGSFSTLEIQRTEQGDSAMYLCASSFGHNEQYFGPGTRLTVT.

The chain is built from TRBV5-1 and TRBJ2-3; the TRBD1 assignment by TCRdb is unverifiable without DNA. There are 17 residues in the CDR3. CDR1 is SGHRS, CDR2 YFSETQ, per germline. The CDR3 reads CASSLGSGSGSTDTQYF.

V is TRBV20-1 and J is TRBJ2-1. The germline CDR1 and CDR2 sequences are DFQATT and SNEGSKA (reference sequence). The CDR3 contains 14 residues. The CDR3 is CSARVRLSYNEQFF.

The chain links TRBV24-1 to TRBJ2-5. Germline lookup yields CDR1 KGHDR and CDR2 SFDVKD. The CDR3 consists of 14 residues. CDR3: CATSDSSYQETQYF.

V usage is TRBV7-3 and J usage is TRBJ2-5; TCRdb's assignment of TRBD2 cannot be checked, as there is no DNA. Germline CDR1 reads SGHTA; CDR2 reads FQGTGA. The CDR3 runs to 18 residues. The CDR3 region is CASSLGKRRAGSGETQYF.